This entry lists 9 T cell receptor beta chains sequenced from one sample in a study of cytomegalovirus exposure and HLA in healthy donors. A multiplex PCR was run with 60 Vbeta primers and 13 Jbeta primers. Method: immunoSEQ multiplex PCR; TCRdb's copy keeps in-frame clones and lacks some. The sample includes some 91,000 clones, around 77% of them seen just once. The specimen sequenced was PBMCs. Receptor source: a man between 40 and 49 years old in good health and CMV-seronegative.

The chain carries TRBV7-6 and TRBJ2-1, with TRBD2 matching 10 bases. Unmatched junction bases numbered 4, after V lost 5 bases and J lost 0 bases. The CDR3 runs to 16 residues. Germline values: CDR1 SGHVS, CDR2 FNYEAQ. In DNA form, the CDR3 reads TGTGCCAGCAGCGTCCCTAGCGGGAGCTCCTACAATGAGCAGTTCTTC. Its translation is CASSVPSGSSYNEQFF.

This clone was recorded once. The chain is built from TRBV18 and TRBJ2-1; D ambiguous. Trimming stripped 3 bases from V and 5 bases from J, with 5 bases between. CDR3 length equals 12 residues. CDR1 is KGHSH, CDR2 LQKENI, per germline. The CDR3 here is CASSPEHNEQFF. The CDR3, as DNA: TGTGCCAGCTCACCCGAGCACAATGAGCAGTTCTTC.

This clone was seen once. The J gene is TRBJ2-1, the V gene TRBV7-8; D possibly corresponds to TRBD2 (5 bases). Per germline, CDR1 SGHVS and CDR2 FQNEAQ. V was trimmed by 2 bases and J by 3 bases, leaving 14 bases between them. The CDR3 has 16 residues. The CDR3 DNA is TGTGCCAGCAGCTTACTTGGTCTAGCCCTCTACAATGAGCAGTTCTTC. As protein: CASSLLGLALYNEQFF.

The chain carries TRBV7-7 and TRBJ2-2; 16 nucleotides match TRBD2. There are 20 residues in the CDR3. Germline V gene sequence: CDR1 SSHAT, CDR2 FNYEAQ (reference sequence). The junction had 16 bases not matched to a gene; V was cut back by 5 bases and J by 7 bases. The CDR3 coding sequence is TGTGCCAGCAGCCCCTCGCTGGGACTAGCGGGAGGGCCTATCAACGGGGAGCTGTTTTTT. Residues: CASSPSLGLAGGPINGELFF.

This clone was seen a single time. The chain employs TRBV7-2 and TRBJ2-7; TRBD2 might be the D (7 bases). Trimming pared 4 bases from V and 1 base from J, leaving 11 bases between. The CDR3 loop spans 14 amino acids. Germline V CDR1 and CDR2: SGHTA, FQGNSA. Here the CDR3 DNA reads TGTGCCAGCAGCTGGGGGGGGCCTTCCTACGAGCAGTACTTC. Protein sequence: CASSWGGPSYEQYF.

This chain uses TRBV18 with TRBJ1-3, with no clear D. The length of the CDR3 is 13 residues. Germline values: CDR1 KGHSH, CDR2 LQKENI. V lost 1 base and J lost 8, with 9 bases in between. The CDR3 loop reads CASSPRVLDTIYF. CDR3 DNA sequence: TGTGCCAGCTCACCACGAGTGTTAGACACCATATATTTT.

The CDR3 region is CASPPRGPYGYTF. CDR3 nucleotides: TGTGCCAGCCCTCCCAGGGGACCTTATGGCTACACCTTC. The V call is TRBV28, the J call TRBJ1-2; tentative D call: TRBD1 (6 bases). This CDR3 has 13 amino acids. Per germline, CDR1 MDHEN and CDR2 SYDVKM. Trimming shortened V by 8 bases and J by 5 bases, and 15 bases separated the two germline ends.

The chain combines TRBV18 with TRBJ1-4; TRBD1 matches 7 bases. The germline gives CDR1 KGHSH, CDR2 LQKENI. This CDR3 comprises 18 residues. Trimming removed 3 bases from V and 4 bases from J; junction bases left unmatched: 14. This CDR3 is CASSPTLLPGQHNEKLFF. The CDR3 DNA follows: TGTGCCAGCTCACCTACCCTTCTACCGGGACAGCATAATGAAAAACTGTTTTTT.

This chain joins TRBV6-6 and TRBJ2-5; D possibly corresponds to TRBD1 (5 bases). Between the trimmed V and J ends, which lost 4 bases and 2 bases, there was a span of 8 bases. The germline V gene encodes CDR1 MNHNY and CDR2 SVGAGI (reference sequence). The CDR3 runs 13 residues. The CDR3 region is CASSFRVQETQYF. DNA of the CDR3: TGTGCCAGCAGTTTCAGGGTTCAAGAGACCCAGTACTTC.